This T cell receptor beta chain was obtained from a study of T cell changes during pregnancy in multiple sclerosis. With 6 bases removed from V and 6 bases from J, the gap between germline ends came to 12 bases. This CDR3 contains 13 residues. Germline CDR1 is LNHDA and CDR2 is SQIVND (reference sequence). Clones were read by immunoSEQ multiplex PCR, and TCRdb kept only the in-frame ones, dropping some. The sample has tens of thousands of clones, around 93% seen once. The source material was CD4+ T cells from peripheral blood mononuclear cells, sampled in the third trimester of pregnancy. The J gene is TRBJ2-1, the V gene TRBV19, with D possibly being TRBD2 (6 bases). The clonotype was recovered from a female donor with multiple sclerosis, enrolled in a pregnancy study. Here the CDR3 DNA reads TGTGCCAGTAGAGAGGGAGGAGGCAATGAGCAGTTCTTC. Amino acid sequence: CASREGGGNEQFF. Variable domain in full (rest from reference TRBV19 and TRBJ2-1): DGGITQSPKYLFRKEGQNVTLSCEQNLNHDAMYWYRQDPGQGLRLIYYSQIVNDFQKGDIAEGYSVSREKKESFPLTVTSAQKNPTAFYLCASREGGGNEQFFGPGTRLTVL.